Below, 8 T cell receptor beta chains from the same sample are listed, as sequenced in a study of blood T cell repertoires in COVID-19. Only in-frame clones appear in the TCRdb table, and some are missing; sequencing was by immunoSEQ multiplex PCR. Counted here are some 12,000 clones, around nine tenths occurring once; the ten biggest clones make up around 30%. The specimen was peripheral blood. The receptor set was obtained from a woman in her 70s with active COVID-19.

The gene calls are TRBV5-1 and TRBJ2-1, with TRBD2 matching over 10 bases. V lost 7 bases to trimming and J lost 7 bases; unmatched junction nucleotides: 11. This CDR3 spans 15 amino acids. Germline CDR1 reads SGHRS; CDR2 reads YFSETQ. The DNA for the CDR3 is TGCGCCAGCTTCCTAGCGGGAGACGGTAGGAATGAGCAGTTCTTC. As protein: CASFLAGDGRNEQFF.

V usage is TRBV28 and J usage is TRBJ1-2, with 9 bases aligning to TRBD1. The J segment lost 2 bases and the V segment lost 5 bases, leaving 3 bases of the junction unmatched. The CDR3 runs 14 residues. Germline assignment: CDR1 MDHEN and CDR2 SYDVKM. The DNA of the CDR3 is TGTGCCAGCAGTCTGGGACAGGGAAACTATGGCTACACCTTC. Its translation: CASSLGQGNYGYTF.

The genes are TRBV7-2 and TRBJ2-3, with D unclear. Germline loops: CDR1 SGHTA, CDR2 FQGNSA. The CDR3 is made up of 14 amino acids. Deletions cut 1 base from V and 6 bases from J, with 11 bases between. The CDR3 coding sequence is TGTGCCAGCAGCTTAGACTCTACCCGTGATACGCAGTATTTT. Protein product: CASSLDSTRDTQYF.

The chain employs TRBV5-4 and TRBJ1-1, with a weak D call TRBD1 (6 bases). This CDR3 has 15 amino acids. V was cut by 0 bases and J by 4 bases, with 13 bases left in between. CDR1 and CDR2 (germline): SGHNT, YYREEE (reference sequence). CDR3 in DNA: TGTGCCAGCAGCTTGGAGGGTAGAGGGGGCACTGAAGCTTTCTTT. Translated: CASSLEGRGGTEAFF. The complete variable domain, with remaining parts taken from reference TRBV5-4 and TRBJ1-1, reads ETGVTQSPTHLIKTRGQQVTLRCSSQSGHNTVSWYQQALGQGPQFIFQYYREEENGRGNFPPRFSGLQFPNYSSELNVNALELDDSALYLCASSLEGRGGTEAFFGQGTRLTVV.

The gene calls are TRBV6-2 or TRBV6-3 and TRBJ1-5; 7 positions match TRBD1. The CDR3 has 13 residues. Germline loops: CDR1 MNHEY, CDR2 SVGEGT. The J segment lost 4 bases and the V segment lost 4 bases, leaving 1 base of the junction unmatched. CDR3 in DNA: TGTGCCAGCAGTTTACAGGGGAATCAGCCCCAGCATTTT. Translation gives CASSLQGNQPQHF.

This rearrangement joins TRBV3-1 (or the pseudogene TRBV3-2) to TRBJ2-5, with TRBD1 matching 9 bases. CDR3 length equals 15 residues. In germline, CDR1 is LGHDT, CDR2 YNNKEL (reference sequence). V lost 4 bases to trimming and J lost 5 bases; unmatched junction nucleotides: 8. The DNA of the CDR3 is TGTGCCAGCAGCCGGGTGGGACAGGGAGGCGAGACCCAGTACTTC. Protein: CASSRVGQGGETQYF.

The chain joins TRBV6-5 to TRBJ2-7; 8 bases match TRBD2. This CDR3 spans 15 amino acids. Germline trimming cut 0 bases from V and 6 bases from J; bases unmatched to any gene: 7. Germline V gives CDR1 MNHEY, CDR2 SVGAGI. The CDR3 loop reads CASSYSDSGSLEQYF. Written as DNA, the CDR3 is TGTGCCAGCAGTTACTCCGACAGCGGGAGCCTCGAGCAGTACTTC.

The chain carries TRBV16 and TRBJ1-6; TRBD1 might be the D (6 bases). Trimming removed 0 bases from V and 10 bases from J, with 13 bases in between. The length of the CDR3 is 15 residues. Germline CDR1 and CDR2: KGHSY and FQNENV. The CDR3 loop reads CASSQSHREGSPLHF. The CDR3 coding sequence is TGTGCCAGCAGCCAATCACACAGGGAAGGATCACCCCTCCACTTT.